The 32 T cell receptor beta chains below all came from one sample that was sequenced in a study of OX40 agonist ivuxolimab in advanced cancers. Using immunoSEQ multiplex PCR, the repertoire was profiled, and TCRdb retains in-frame clones only, with some absent. This table holds about 52,000 clones, 88% found once. Specimen: CD4+ or CD8+ T cells sorted from blood, collected in a trial of the OX40 agonist ivuxolimab. These receptors came from an adult with an advanced solid tumor such as melanoma, head and neck, liver or kidney cancer.

This clone was detected only a few times. The rearrangement links TRBV12-5 to TRBJ2-7, with D uncertain. The ends were cut back, 0 bases at V and 5 bases at J, with 5 bases in the middle. The CDR3 loop spans 12 amino acids. The germline V gene encodes CDR1 LGHNT and CDR2 FRNRAP. The CDR3 DNA sequence: TGTGCTAGTGGTTTGGTACCGAACGAGCAGTACTTC. This encodes CASGLVPNEQYF.

The gene calls are TRBV30 and TRBJ1-4; a weak D match, TRBD1 (5 bases). There are 16 residues in the CDR3. V was pared by 0 bases and J by 2 bases, with 13 bases between. The germline gives CDR1 GTSNPN, CDR2 SVGIG (reference sequence). The CDR3 DNA reads as TGTGCCTGGAGTGTAGCGGGGACGGGGACTAATGAAAAACTGTTTTTT. Its translation is CAWSVAGTGTNEKLFF.

This clone is a singleton in its sample. The rearrangement links TRBV7-9 to TRBJ2-3, with D maybe TRBD1 (5 bases). V was shortened by 5 bases and J by 0 bases, with 15 bases between the two germline ends. This CDR3 has 16 residues. Germline CDR1 reads SEHNR; CDR2 reads FQNEAQ (reference sequence). In DNA, the CDR3 is TGTGCCAGCAGCGCCCGTCAGGGCGCTAGCACAGATACGCAGTATTTT. Amino acid sequence: CASSARQGASTDTQYF.

This rearrangement joins TRBV4-1 to TRBJ1-5, with D uncertain. Germline V gene lookup returns CDR1 MGHRA and CDR2 YSYEKL. The V and J ends lost 1 base and 0 bases respectively, with 4 bases between them. The CDR3 covers 14 residues. The CDR3 sequence: CASSQALSNQPQHF. In DNA, the CDR3 is TGCGCCAGCAGCCAAGCCCTTAGCAATCAGCCCCAGCATTTT.

This clone was seen a single time. The CDR3 DNA follows: TGCGCCAGCAGCCAACCTAGCGGGGGGGCCCTTGAGCAGTTCTTC. Translation: CASSQPSGGALEQFF. The genes are TRBV4-3 and TRBJ2-1; the match to TRBD2 covers 12 bases. The germline gives CDR1 LGHNA, CDR2 YSLEER. The CDR3 is 15 amino acids. The V and J ends lost 2 bases and 9 bases, in that order; junction bases with no gene match: 5.

The V and J genes are TRBV13 and TRBJ2-7, with 8 bases matching TRBD1. Germline loops: CDR1 PRHDT, CDR2 FYEKMQ (reference sequence). This CDR3 spans 15 amino acids. J gave up 6 bases and V 0 bases, and 7 bases lay outside the gene matches. The DNA of the CDR3 is TGTGCCAGCAGCTTAGGCGGGACAGGAGGTGTCGAGCAGTACTTC. Translating it yields CASSLGGTGGVEQYF.

The gene calls are TRBV7-8 and TRBJ1-1; TRBD1 is a possible D gene (5 bases). This CDR3 contains 13 residues. Germline V gene lookup returns CDR1 SGHVS and CDR2 FQNEAQ. V lost 4 bases, J lost 5 bases, and 11 bases lay in between. CDR3 amino acids: CASSSPGETEAFF. The CDR3 DNA follows: TGTGCCAGCAGCTCCCCGGGGGAGACTGAAGCTTTCTTT.

The chain carries TRBV11-3 and TRBJ2-2, with 7 nucleotides matching TRBD1. There are 15 residues in the CDR3. J was trimmed by 3 bases and V by 2 bases; bases with no gene match: 3. Germline CDR1 SGHNT, CDR2 YENEEA. CDR3 coding DNA: TGTGCCAGCAGCTTAAACAGGGGCTACACCGGGGAGCTGTTTTTT. This translates into CASSLNRGYTGELFF.

DNA of the CDR3: TGTGCCAGCAGCTTAGTACAGGGGCCTGCCGGTGAGCAGTTCTTC. Translation gives CASSLVQGPAGEQFF. The chain joins TRBV11-3 to TRBJ2-1, with 7 nucleotides matching TRBD1. The germline gives CDR1 SGHNT, CDR2 YENEEA. The CDR3 runs to 15 residues. The V and J ends lost 1 base and 9 bases, in that order; junction bases with no gene match: 9.

V and J are TRBV4-1 and TRBJ2-7; D tentatively fits TRBD1 or TRBD2 (6 bases each). The CDR3 loop spans 16 amino acids. V lost 0 bases, J lost 3 bases, and 15 bases lay in between. Germline V lookup: CDR1 MGHRA, CDR2 YSYEKL. CDR3 sequence reads: CASSQEGRGQLYEQYF. The DNA of the CDR3 is TGCGCCAGCAGCCAAGAAGGCCGGGGGCAACTCTACGAGCAGTACTTC.

The chain links TRBV9 to TRBJ1-2, with unresolved D. Germline values: CDR1 SGDLS, CDR2 YYNGEE. This CDR3 spans 14 amino acids. The germline V and J ends were trimmed by 4 bases and 3 bases, with 13 bases remaining between them. The CDR3 nucleotides are TGTGCCAGCAGCAAAGGGCTGGGTGACTATGGCTACACCTTC. Translated: CASSKGLGDYGYTF.

This rearrangement joins TRBV4-1 to TRBJ2-3; TRBD1 agrees at 9 bases. Unmatched junction bases numbered 4, after V lost 4 bases and J lost 5 bases. From germline, CDR1 is MGHRA and CDR2 YSYEKL. The CDR3 loop spans 14 amino acids. The CDR3 is CASSREDRGDTQYF. For the CDR3, the DNA is TGCGCCAGCAGCCGAGAGGACAGGGGAGATACGCAGTATTTT.

For the CDR3, the DNA is TGTGCCACCACGACAGTTTTTGAAGCAACCAAAAACATTCAGTACTTC. Amino acid sequence: CATTTVFEATKNIQYF. The rearrangement uses TRBV19 and TRBJ2-4, with TRBD1 as a possible D gene (5 bases). The CDR3 consists of 16 residues. Trimming left V 10 bases short and J 2 bases short, with 21 bases between. In germline, CDR1 is LNHDA, CDR2 SQIVND (reference sequence).

This clone was detected only a few times. The chain is built from TRBV7-9 and TRBJ1-2; D remains unclear. With 6 bases removed from V and 0 bases from J, the gap between germline ends came to 5 bases. The CDR3 has 12 amino acids. CDR1 and CDR2 from the germline V gene are SEHNR and FQNEAQ (reference sequence). The CDR3 loop reads CASRNANYGYTF. In nucleotides, the CDR3 is TGTGCCAGCAGGAACGCTAACTATGGCTACACCTTC.

CDR3 residues: CASSQVYTGVAGTEAFF. CDR3 DNA sequence: TGCGCCAGCAGCCAAGTCTATACAGGAGTCGCGGGCACTGAAGCTTTCTTT. V is TRBV4-1 and J is TRBJ1-1; D possibly corresponds to TRBD1 (5 bases). The CDR3 runs 17 residues. CDR1 is MGHRA, CDR2 YSYEKL, per germline. With 1 base removed from V and 4 bases from J, the gap between germline ends came to 19 bases.

The chain has TRBV2 and TRBJ2-5, with D maybe TRBD2 (6 bases). CDR3 size: 15 residues. Trimming pared 1 base from V and 5 bases from J, leaving 14 bases between. Germline V CDR1 and CDR2: SNHLY, FYNNEI. CDR3: CASSEELAVGETQYF. The CDR3, as DNA: TGTGCCAGCAGTGAAGAGTTAGCGGTGGGGGAGACCCAGTACTTC.

The chain joins TRBV27 to TRBJ1-1, with a possible D match to TRBD1 (6 bases). The CDR3 runs to 13 residues. Germline CDR1 MNHEY, CDR2 SMNVEV (reference sequence). The V gene lost 6 bases and the J gene lost 1 base, with 9 bases spanning the gap. CDR3 sequence: CASSQQGNTEAFF. DNA of the CDR3: TGTGCCAGCAGCCAACAGGGGAACACTGAAGCTTTCTTT.

The J gene is TRBJ2-3, the V gene TRBV13, with a tentative D call TRBD2 (6 bases). In germline, CDR1 is PRHDT, CDR2 FYEKMQ (reference sequence). This CDR3 region has 14 residues. The germline V and J ends were trimmed by 5 bases and 4 bases, with 13 bases remaining between them. CDR3 amino acids: CASSEVGGADTQYF. The DNA for the CDR3 is TGTGCCAGCAGCGAAGTAGGAGGGGCAGATACGCAGTATTTT.

The rearrangement links TRBV5-5 to TRBJ2-3, with TRBD2 matching over 7 bases. This CDR3 is built from 16 residues. V shed 4 bases, J shed 4 bases, and the junction held 12 bases outside the gene matches. Germline V gene sequence: CDR1 SGHKS, CDR2 YYEKEE (reference sequence). The CDR3 loop reads CASSPRLTAGPDTQYF. CDR3 nucleotides: TGTGCCAGCAGCCCAAGACTGACAGCGGGGCCAGATACGCAGTATTTT.

J is TRBJ2-2 and V is TRBV7-9; D uncertain. Germline CDR1 reads SEHNR; CDR2 reads FQNEAQ (reference sequence). The CDR3 consists of 13 residues. Deletions cut 6 bases from V and 3 bases from J, with 8 bases between. Here the CDR3 reads CASSSIDTGELFF. The CDR3 DNA reads TGTGCCAGCAGTTCTATAGACACCGGGGAGCTGTTTTTT.

The chain recombines TRBV19 with TRBJ1-1; no definite D call. V lost 9 bases, J lost 0 bases, and 5 bases lay in between. The germline CDR1 and CDR2 sequences are LNHDA and SQIVND (reference sequence). This CDR3 is built from 11 residues. CDR3 bases: TGTGCCAGCAGATTGAACACTGAAGCTTTCTTT. Translating gives CASRLNTEAFF.

The CDR3 loop is CASSPGTAKNIQYF. The DNA of the CDR3 is TGTGCCAGCTCACCCGGGACAGCCAAAAACATTCAGTACTTC. The chain employs TRBV18 and TRBJ2-4, with D possibly being TRBD1 or TRBD2 (5 bases each). CDR3 length: 14 residues. Germline assignment: CDR1 KGHSH and CDR2 LQKENI. V was pared by 3 bases and J by 0 bases, with 6 bases between.

The V and J genes are TRBV5-1 and TRBJ1-1; D is unresolved. CDR1 and CDR2 from the germline V gene are SGHRS and YFSETQ. CDR3 length: 14 amino acids. The germline V and J ends were trimmed by 0 bases and 0 bases, with 6 bases remaining between them. CDR3 sequence: CASSLAYLNTEAFF. The CDR3 region has the DNA TGCGCCAGCAGCTTGGCCTATTTGAACACTGAAGCTTTCTTT. Together with reference TRBV5-1 and TRBJ1-1, the CDR3 gives the full variable domain: KAGVTQTPRYLIKTRGQQVTLSCSPISGHRSVSWYQQTPGQGLQFLFEYFSETQRNKGNFPGRFSGRQFSNSRSEMNVSTLELGDSALYLCASSLAYLNTEAFFGQGTRLTVV.

The V gene is TRBV30, the J gene TRBJ2-7; 13 bases map to TRBD2. This CDR3 is built from 13 residues. After removal of 6 bases from V and 2 bases from J, the junction contained 1 base not matched to a gene. Germline CDR1 is GTSNPN and CDR2 is SVGIG (reference sequence). The CDR3 DNA sequence: TGTGCCTGCGGGACTAGCGGGACCTACGAGCAGTACTTC. Its protein is CACGTSGTYEQYF.

This sequence joins TRBV7-9 and TRBJ1-3; D gene uncertain. This CDR3 has 14 residues. The germline V gene encodes CDR1 SEHNR and CDR2 FQNEAQ (reference sequence). V lost 0 bases, J lost 4 bases, and 7 bases lay in between. CDR3 sequence: CASSLAPSGNTIYF. CDR3 sequence (DNA): TGTGCCAGCAGCTTAGCTCCATCGGGAAACACCATATATTTT. Full variable domain (rest looked up from reference TRBV7-9 and TRBJ1-3): DTGVSQNPRHKITKRGQNVTFRCDPISEHNRLYWYRQTLGQGPEFLTYFQNEAQLEKSRLLSDRFSAERPKGSFSTLEIQRTEQGDSAMYLCASSLAPSGNTIYFGEGSWLTVV.

V usage is TRBV5-1 and J usage is TRBJ1-6; D is possibly TRBD1 (5 bases). CDR1 and CDR2 (germline): SGHRS, YFSETQ. Trimming shortened V by 4 bases and J by 9 bases, and 8 bases separated the two germline ends. The CDR3 runs 12 residues. This chain's CDR3 is CASSRDPSPLHF. The CDR3 bases are TGCGCCAGCAGCCGGGACCCTTCACCCCTCCACTTT.

The CDR3 region has the DNA TGTGCCAGCAGCTTAGTTGGACAGGGGGCTGGCAATCAGCCCCAGCATTTT. Translating gives CASSLVGQGAGNQPQHF. The chain combines TRBV7-2 with TRBJ1-5, with TRBD1 matching 11 bases. The V and J ends lost 1 base and 2 bases, in that order; junction bases with no gene match: 4. The CDR3 totals 17 residues. Germline V gene sequence: CDR1 SGHTA, CDR2 FQGNSA. The variable domain in full, with the rest retrieved from reference TRBV7-2 and TRBJ1-5, is GAGVSQSPSNKVTEKGKDVELRCDPISGHTALYWYRQSLGQGLEFLIYFQGNSAPDKSGLPSDRFSAERTGGSVSTLTIQRTQQEDSAVYLCASSLVGQGAGNQPQHFGDGTRLSIL.

The chain recombines TRBV27 with TRBJ2-1, with 8 nucleotides matching TRBD2. Germline trimming cut 4 bases from V and 4 bases from J; bases unmatched to any gene: 6. Germline V gives CDR1 MNHEY, CDR2 SMNVEV (reference sequence). The CDR3 spans 15 residues. CDR3 amino acids: CASSSRGAIYNEQFF. The CDR3 nucleotides read TGTGCCAGCAGTTCGCGGGGGGCTATATACAATGAGCAGTTCTTC.

The V and J genes are TRBV7-9 and TRBJ2-2; D is ambiguous. The germline V gene encodes CDR1 SEHNR and CDR2 FQNEAQ (reference sequence). Trimming cost V 7 bases and J 1 base, with 13 bases left between them. CDR3 length: 15 residues. Written as DNA, the CDR3 is TGTGCCAGCATCGGGTCCTTAAGGAACACCGGGGAGCTGTTTTTT. Protein sequence: CASIGSLRNTGELFF.

The V call is TRBV4-3, the J call TRBJ2-3; D perhaps matches TRBD2 (5 bases). The CDR3 has 13 residues. The germline V and J ends were trimmed by 0 bases and 6 bases, with 7 bases remaining between them. Germline CDR1 LGHNA, CDR2 YSLEER. CDR3 DNA sequence: TGCGCCAGCAGCCAAGATTGGGAGGATACGCAGTATTTT. Translation: CASSQDWEDTQYF.

V usage is TRBV7-9 and J usage is TRBJ1-1; TRBD1 aligns across 11 bases. CDR1 is SEHNR, CDR2 FQNEAQ, per germline (reference sequence). Trimming took 6 bases from V and 6 from J; bases not matched to a gene: 6. This CDR3 has 14 residues. The CDR3 reads CASSSDRGRPEAFF. The CDR3 DNA reads as TGTGCCAGCAGTTCGGACAGGGGGCGTCCTGAAGCTTTCTTT.

The J gene is TRBJ1-1, the V gene TRBV27; D not resolved. Trimming shortened V by 5 bases and J by 2 bases, and 9 bases separated the two germline ends. From germline, CDR1 is MNHEY and CDR2 SMNVEV (reference sequence). The CDR3 is 13 amino acids. CDR3 DNA sequence: TGTGCCAGCAGTATAGGATCTAACACTGAAGCTTTCTTT. This gives the protein CASSIGSNTEAFF.